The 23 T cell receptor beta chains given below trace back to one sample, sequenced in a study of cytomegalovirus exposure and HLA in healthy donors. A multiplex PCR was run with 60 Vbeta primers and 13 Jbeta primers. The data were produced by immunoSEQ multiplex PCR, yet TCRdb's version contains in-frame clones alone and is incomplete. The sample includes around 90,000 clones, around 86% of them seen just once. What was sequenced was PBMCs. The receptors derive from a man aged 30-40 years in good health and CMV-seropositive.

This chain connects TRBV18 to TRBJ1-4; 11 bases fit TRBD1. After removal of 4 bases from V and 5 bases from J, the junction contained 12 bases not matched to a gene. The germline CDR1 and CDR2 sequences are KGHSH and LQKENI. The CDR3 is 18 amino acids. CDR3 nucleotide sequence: TGTGCCAGCTCACGCCAGGACAGGGGGCGGCCGGGCAATGAAAAACTGTTTTTT. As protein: CASSRQDRGRPGNEKLFF.

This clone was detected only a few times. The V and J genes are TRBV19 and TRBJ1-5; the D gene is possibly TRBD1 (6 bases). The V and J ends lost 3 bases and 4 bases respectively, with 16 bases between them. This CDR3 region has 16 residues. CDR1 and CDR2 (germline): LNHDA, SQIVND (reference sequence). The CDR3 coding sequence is TGTGCCAGTAGTATTGGTGGGGGCCTCCCTAATCAGCCCCAGCATTTT. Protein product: CASSIGGGLPNQPQHF. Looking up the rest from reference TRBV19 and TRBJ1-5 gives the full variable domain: DGGITQSPKYLFRKEGQNVTLSCEQNLNHDAMYWYRQDPGQGLRLIYYSQIVNDFQKGDIAEGYSVSREKKESFPLTVTSAQKNPTAFYLCASSIGGGLPNQPQHFGDGTRLSIL.

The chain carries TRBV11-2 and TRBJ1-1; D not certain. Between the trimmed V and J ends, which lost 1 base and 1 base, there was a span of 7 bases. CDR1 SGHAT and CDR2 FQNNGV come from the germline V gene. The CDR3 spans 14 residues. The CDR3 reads CASSLALANTEAFF. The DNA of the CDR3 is TGTGCCAGCAGCTTAGCGCTGGCGAACACTGAAGCTTTCTTT.

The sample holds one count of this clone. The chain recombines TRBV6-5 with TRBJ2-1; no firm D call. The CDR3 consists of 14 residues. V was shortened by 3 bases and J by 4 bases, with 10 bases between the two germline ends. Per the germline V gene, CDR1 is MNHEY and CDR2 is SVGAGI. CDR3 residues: CASSYEAGYNEQFF. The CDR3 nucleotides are TGTGCCAGCAGTTATGAGGCCGGATACAATGAGCAGTTCTTC.

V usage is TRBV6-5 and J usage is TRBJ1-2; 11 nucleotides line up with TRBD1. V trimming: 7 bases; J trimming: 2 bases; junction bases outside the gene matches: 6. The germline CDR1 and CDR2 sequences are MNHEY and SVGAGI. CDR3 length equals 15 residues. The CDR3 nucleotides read TGTGCCAGCACCAGGGACAGGGGGTTCAACTATGGCTACACCTTC. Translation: CASTRDRGFNYGYTF.

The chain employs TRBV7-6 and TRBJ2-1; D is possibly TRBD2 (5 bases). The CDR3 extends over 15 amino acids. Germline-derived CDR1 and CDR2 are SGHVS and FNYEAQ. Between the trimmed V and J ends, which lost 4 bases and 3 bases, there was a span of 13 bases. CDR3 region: CASSWGVTFYNEQFF. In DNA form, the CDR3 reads TGTGCCAGCAGCTGGGGAGTAACATTCTACAATGAGCAGTTCTTC.

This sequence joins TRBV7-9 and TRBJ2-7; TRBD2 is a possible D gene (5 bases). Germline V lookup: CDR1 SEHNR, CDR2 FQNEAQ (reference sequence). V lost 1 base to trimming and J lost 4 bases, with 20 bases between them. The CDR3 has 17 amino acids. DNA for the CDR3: TGTGCCAGCAGCTTAGTGGGTTTTGGCGCGGGCGTTTACGAGCAGTACTTC. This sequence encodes CASSLVGFGAGVYEQYF.

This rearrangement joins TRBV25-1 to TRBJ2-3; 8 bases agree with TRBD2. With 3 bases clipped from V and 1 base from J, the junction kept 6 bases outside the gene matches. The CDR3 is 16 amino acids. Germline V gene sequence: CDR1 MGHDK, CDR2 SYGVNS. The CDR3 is CASSELPGLGTDTQYF. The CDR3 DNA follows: TGTGCCAGCAGTGAGCTACCGGGACTAGGCACAGATACGCAGTATTTT.

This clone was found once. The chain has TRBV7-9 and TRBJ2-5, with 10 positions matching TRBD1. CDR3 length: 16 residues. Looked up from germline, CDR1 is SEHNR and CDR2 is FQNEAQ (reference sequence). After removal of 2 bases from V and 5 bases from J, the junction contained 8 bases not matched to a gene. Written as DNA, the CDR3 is TGTGCCAGCAGCTTATCAGACAGGGGGCGCGGGGAGACCCAGTACTTC. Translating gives CASSLSDRGRGETQYF.

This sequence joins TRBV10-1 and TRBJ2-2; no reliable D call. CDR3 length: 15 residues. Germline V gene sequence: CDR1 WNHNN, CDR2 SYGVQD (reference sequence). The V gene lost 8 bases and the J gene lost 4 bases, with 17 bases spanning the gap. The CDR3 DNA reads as TGCGCCAGCGCTGACTCGCGAGTTGGCACCGGGGAGCTGTTTTTT. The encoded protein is CASADSRVGTGELFF.

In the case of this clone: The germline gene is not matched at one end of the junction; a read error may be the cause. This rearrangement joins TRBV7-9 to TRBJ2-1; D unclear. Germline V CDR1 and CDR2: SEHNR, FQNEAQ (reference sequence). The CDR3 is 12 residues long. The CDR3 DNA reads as TGTTCCAGCAGCTCGTTAATCGTTGAGCAGTTCTTC. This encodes CSSSSLIVEQFF.

CDR3 DNA sequence: TGTGCCAGCGACCGAGCGGGAGAGGTCTCCTACAATGAGCAGTTCTTC. This gives the protein CASDRAGEVSYNEQFF. The rearrangement links TRBV9 to TRBJ2-1; TRBD2 aligns across 8 bases. The CDR3 is made up of 16 amino acids. Germline V gene sequence: CDR1 SGDLS, CDR2 YYNGEE. Trimming took 7 bases from V and 0 from J; bases not matched to a gene: 9.

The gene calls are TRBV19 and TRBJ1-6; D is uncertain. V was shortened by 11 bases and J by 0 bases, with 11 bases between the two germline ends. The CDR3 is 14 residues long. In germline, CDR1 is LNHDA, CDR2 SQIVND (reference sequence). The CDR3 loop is CASQRVSYNSPLHF. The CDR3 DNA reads TGTGCCTCCCAGCGGGTCTCCTATAATTCACCCCTCCACTTT.

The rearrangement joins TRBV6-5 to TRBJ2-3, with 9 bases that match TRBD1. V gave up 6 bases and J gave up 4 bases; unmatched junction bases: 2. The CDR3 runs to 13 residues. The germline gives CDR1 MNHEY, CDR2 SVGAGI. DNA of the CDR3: TGTGCCAGCAGAAGGGACAGGGCAGATACGCAGTATTTT. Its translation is CASRRDRADTQYF.

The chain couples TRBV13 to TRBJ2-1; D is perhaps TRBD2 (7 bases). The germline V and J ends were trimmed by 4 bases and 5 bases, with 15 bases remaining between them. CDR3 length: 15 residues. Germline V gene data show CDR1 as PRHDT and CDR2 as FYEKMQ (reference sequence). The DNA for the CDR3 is TGTGCCAGCAGCTCCCGCGGGGGCAGAAACAATGAGCAGTTCTTC. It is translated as CASSSRGGRNNEQFF.

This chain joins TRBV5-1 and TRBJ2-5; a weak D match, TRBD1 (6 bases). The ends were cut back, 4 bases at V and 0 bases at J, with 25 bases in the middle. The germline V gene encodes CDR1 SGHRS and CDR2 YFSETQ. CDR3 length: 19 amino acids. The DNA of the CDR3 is TGCGCCAGCAGCCCAAGGAAAATTCAACAGGGAGCCTACCAAGAGACCCAGTACTTC. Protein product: CASSPRKIQQGAYQETQYF.

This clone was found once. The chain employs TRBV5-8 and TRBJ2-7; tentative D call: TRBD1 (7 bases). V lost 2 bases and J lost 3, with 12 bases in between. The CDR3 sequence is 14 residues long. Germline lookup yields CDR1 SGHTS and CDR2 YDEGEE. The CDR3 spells CASSFAGGGYEQYF. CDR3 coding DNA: TGTGCCAGCAGCTTTGCAGGGGGAGGCTACGAGCAGTACTTC.

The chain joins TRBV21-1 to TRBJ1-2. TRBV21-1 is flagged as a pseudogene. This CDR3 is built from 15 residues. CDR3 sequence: CASSKGGGMVYGYTF. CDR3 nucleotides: TGTGCCAGCAGCAAAGGGGGGGGGATGGTCTATGGCTACACCTTC.

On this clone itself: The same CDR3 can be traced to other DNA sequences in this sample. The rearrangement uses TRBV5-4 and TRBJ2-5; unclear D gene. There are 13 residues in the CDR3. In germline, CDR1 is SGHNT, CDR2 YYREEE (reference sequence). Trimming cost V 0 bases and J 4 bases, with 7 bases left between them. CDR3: CASSLEPGETQYF. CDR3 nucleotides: TGTGCCAGCAGCTTGGAGCCAGGAGAGACCCAGTACTTC.

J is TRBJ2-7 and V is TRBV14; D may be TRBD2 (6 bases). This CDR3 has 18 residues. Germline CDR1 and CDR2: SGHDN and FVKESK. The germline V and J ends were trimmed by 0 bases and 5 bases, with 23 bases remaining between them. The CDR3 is CASSQEGDFGPTMDEQYF. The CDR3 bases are TGTGCCAGCAGCCAAGAGGGGGACTTCGGGCCTACAATGGACGAGCAGTACTTC.

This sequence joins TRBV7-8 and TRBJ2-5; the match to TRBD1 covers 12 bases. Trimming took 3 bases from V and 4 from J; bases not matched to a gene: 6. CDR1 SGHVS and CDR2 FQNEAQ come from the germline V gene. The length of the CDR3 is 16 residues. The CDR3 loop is CASSFSRDRGRETQYF. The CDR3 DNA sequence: TGTGCCAGCAGCTTTAGCCGGGACAGGGGGCGAGAGACCCAGTACTTC.

This CDR3 is CASGTGRAEAFF. In DNA form, the CDR3 reads TGTGCCAGCGGCACAGGGCGGGCTGAAGCTTTCTTT. V gene TRBV2 combines with J gene TRBJ1-1, with D possibly TRBD1 on 6 matching bases. The germline V and J ends were trimmed by 8 bases and 6 bases, with 13 bases remaining between them. Looked up from germline, CDR1 is SNHLY and CDR2 is FYNNEI. This CDR3 contains 12 residues.

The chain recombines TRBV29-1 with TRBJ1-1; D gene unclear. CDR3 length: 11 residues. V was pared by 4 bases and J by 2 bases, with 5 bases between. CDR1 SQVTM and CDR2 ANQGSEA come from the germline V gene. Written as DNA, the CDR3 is TGCAGCGTTGTTCGTAACACTGAAGCTTTCTTT. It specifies CSVVRNTEAFF.